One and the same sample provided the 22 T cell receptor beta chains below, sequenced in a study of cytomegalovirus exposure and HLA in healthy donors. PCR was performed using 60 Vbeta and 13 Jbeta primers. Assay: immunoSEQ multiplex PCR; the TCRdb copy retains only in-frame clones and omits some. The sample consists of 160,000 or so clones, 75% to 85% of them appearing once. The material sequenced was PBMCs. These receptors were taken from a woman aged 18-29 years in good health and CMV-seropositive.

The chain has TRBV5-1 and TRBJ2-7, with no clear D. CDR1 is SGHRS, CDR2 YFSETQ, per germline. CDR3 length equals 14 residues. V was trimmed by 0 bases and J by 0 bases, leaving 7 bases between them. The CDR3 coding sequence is TGCGCCAGCAGCTTGGATCCAGGCTCCTACGAGCAGTACTTC. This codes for CASSLDPGSYEQYF.

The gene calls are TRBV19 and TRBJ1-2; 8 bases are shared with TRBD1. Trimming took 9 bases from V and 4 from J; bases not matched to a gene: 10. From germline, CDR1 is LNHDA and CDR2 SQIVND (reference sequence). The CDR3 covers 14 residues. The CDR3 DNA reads TGTGCCAGCCGAGGACAGGGACGGAGCTATGGCTACACCTTC. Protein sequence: CASRGQGRSYGYTF. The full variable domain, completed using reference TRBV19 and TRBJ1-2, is DGGITQSPKYLFRKEGQNVTLSCEQNLNHDAMYWYRQDPGQGLRLIYYSQIVNDFQKGDIAEGYSVSREKKESFPLTVTSAQKNPTAFYLCASRGQGRSYGYTFGSGTRLTVV.

DNA of the CDR3: TGCGCCAGCAGCTTAAGTCACAGGGAACAGCCCCAGCATTTT. This encodes CASSLSHREQPQHF. The rearrangement links TRBV5-1 to TRBJ1-5; D possibly corresponds to TRBD1 (6 bases). Germline V gene sequence: CDR1 SGHRS, CDR2 YFSETQ. The CDR3 loop spans 14 amino acids. Deletions cut 2 bases from V and 7 bases from J, with 13 bases between.

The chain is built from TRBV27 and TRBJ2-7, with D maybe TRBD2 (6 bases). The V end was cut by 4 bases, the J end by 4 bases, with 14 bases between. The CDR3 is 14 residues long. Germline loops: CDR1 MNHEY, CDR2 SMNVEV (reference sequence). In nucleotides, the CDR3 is TGTGCCAGCAGTTGGGACTCCCAAGGTTACGAGCAGTACTTC. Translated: CASSWDSQGYEQYF.

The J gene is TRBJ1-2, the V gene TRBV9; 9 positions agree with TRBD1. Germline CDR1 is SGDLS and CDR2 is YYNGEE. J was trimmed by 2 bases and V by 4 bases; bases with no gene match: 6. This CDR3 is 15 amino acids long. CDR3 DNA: TGTGCCAGCAGCTCCCTCGGGACAGGGAACTATGGCTACACCTTC. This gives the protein CASSSLGTGNYGYTF.

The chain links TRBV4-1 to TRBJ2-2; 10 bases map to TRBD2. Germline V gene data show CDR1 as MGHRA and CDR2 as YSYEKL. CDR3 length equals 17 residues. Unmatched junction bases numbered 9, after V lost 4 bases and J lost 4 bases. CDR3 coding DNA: TGCGCCAGCAGCCCAGAGCGGGGGGGAGGGGGCACCGGGGAGCTGTTTTTT. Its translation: CASSPERGGGGTGELFF.

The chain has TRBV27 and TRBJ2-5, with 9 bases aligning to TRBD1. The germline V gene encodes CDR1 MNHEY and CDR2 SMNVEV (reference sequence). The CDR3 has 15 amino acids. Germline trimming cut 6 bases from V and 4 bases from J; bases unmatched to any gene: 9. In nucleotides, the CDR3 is TGTGCCAGCAGCTTAACAGGGGGCGGGGGAGAGACCCAGTACTTC. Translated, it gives CASSLTGGGGETQYF.

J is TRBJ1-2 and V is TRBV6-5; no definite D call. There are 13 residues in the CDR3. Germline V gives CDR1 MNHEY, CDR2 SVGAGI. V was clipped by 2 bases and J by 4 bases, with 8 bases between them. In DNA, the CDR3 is TGTGCCAGCAGTTACGACTCCTCCTATGGCTACACCTTC. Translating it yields CASSYDSSYGYTF.

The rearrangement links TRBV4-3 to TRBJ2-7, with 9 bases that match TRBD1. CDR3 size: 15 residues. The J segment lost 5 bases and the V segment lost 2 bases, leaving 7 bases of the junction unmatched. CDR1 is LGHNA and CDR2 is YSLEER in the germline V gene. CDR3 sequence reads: CASSQQQGAGDEQYF. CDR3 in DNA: TGCGCCAGCAGCCAACAACAGGGGGCAGGGGACGAGCAGTACTTC.

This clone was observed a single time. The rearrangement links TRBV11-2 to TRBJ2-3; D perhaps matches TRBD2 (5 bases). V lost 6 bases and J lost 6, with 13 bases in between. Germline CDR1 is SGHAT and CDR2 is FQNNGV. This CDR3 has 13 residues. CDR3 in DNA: TGTGCCAGCAGGGACTCCCGGCTGGATACGCAGTATTTT. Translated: CASRDSRLDTQYF.

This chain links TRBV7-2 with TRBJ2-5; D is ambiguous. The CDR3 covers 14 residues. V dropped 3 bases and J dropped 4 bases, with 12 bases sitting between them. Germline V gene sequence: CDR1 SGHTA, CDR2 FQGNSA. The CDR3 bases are TGTGCCAGCAGCTTGGGCAACATCGGAGAGACCCAGTACTTC. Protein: CASSLGNIGETQYF. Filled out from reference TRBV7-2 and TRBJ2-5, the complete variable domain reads GAGVSQSPSNKVTEKGKDVELRCDPISGHTALYWYRQSLGQGLEFLIYFQGNSAPDKSGLPSDRFSAERTGGSVSTLTIQRTQQEDSAVYLCASSLGNIGETQYFGPGTRLLVL.

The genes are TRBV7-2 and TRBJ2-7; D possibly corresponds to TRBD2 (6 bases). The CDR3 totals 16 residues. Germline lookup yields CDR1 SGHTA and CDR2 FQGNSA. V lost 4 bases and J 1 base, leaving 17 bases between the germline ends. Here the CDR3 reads CASSSPASEQSYEQYF. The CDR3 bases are TGTGCCAGCAGCTCCCCCGCTAGCGAACAATCCTACGAGCAGTACTTC.

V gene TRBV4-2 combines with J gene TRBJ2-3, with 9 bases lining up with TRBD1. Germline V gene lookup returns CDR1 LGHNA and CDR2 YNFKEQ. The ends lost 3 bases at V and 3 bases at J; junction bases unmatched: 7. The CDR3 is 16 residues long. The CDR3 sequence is CASSHITGGATDTQYF. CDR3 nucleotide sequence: TGTGCCAGCAGCCACATCACAGGGGGCGCGACAGATACGCAGTATTTT.

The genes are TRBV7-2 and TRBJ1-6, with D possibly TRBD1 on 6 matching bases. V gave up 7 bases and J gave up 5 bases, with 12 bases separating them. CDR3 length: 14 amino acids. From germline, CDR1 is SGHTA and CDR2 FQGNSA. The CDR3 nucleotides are TGTGCCAGCAAGGAACAGGGACATAATTCACCCCTCCACTTT. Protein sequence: CASKEQGHNSPLHF.

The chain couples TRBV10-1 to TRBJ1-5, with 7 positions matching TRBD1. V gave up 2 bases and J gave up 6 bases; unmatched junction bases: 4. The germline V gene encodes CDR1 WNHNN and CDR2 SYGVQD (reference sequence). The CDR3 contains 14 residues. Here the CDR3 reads CASSEGQASQPQHF. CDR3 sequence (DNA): TGCGCCAGCAGTGAGGGACAGGCCTCTCAGCCCCAGCATTTT.

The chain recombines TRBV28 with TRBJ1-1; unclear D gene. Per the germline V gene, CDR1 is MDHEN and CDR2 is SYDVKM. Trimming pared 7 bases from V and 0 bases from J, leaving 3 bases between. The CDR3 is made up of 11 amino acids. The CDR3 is CASTMNTEAFF. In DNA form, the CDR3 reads TGTGCCAGCACCATGAACACTGAAGCTTTCTTT.

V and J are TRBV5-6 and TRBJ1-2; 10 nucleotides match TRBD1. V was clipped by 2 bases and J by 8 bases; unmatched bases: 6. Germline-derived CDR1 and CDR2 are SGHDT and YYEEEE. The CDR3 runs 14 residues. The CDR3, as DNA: TGTGCCAGCAGCTTTGACAGGGGGCTAGGGGGCTACACCTTC. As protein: CASSFDRGLGGYTF.

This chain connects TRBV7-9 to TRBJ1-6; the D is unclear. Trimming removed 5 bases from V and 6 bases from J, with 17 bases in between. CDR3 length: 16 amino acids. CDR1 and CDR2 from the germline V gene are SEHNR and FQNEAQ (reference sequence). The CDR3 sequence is CASSPPGVPLNSPLHF. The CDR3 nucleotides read TGTGCCAGCAGCCCCCCCGGGGTCCCCCTTAATTCACCCCTCCACTTT.

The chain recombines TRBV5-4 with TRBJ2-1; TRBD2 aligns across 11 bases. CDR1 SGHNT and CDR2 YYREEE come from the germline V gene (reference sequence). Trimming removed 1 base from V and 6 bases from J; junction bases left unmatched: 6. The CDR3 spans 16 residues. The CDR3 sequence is CASSLPPSGGTNEQFF. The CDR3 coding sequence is TGTGCCAGCAGCTTGCCACCTAGCGGGGGGACCAATGAGCAGTTCTTC.

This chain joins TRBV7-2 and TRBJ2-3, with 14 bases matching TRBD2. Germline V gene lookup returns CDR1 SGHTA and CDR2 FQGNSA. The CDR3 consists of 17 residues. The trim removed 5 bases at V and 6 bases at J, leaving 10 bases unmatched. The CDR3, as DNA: TGTGCCAGCAGCCCGATCGGACTAGCGGGGGGAATGGATACGCAGTATTTT. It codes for CASSPIGLAGGMDTQYF.

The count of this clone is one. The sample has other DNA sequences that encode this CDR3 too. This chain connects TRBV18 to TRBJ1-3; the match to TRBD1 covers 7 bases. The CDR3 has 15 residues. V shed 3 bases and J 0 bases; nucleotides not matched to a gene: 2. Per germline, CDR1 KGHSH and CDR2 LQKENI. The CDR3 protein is CASSPGQASGNTIYF. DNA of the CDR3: TGTGCCAGCTCACCCGGACAGGCCTCTGGAAACACCATATATTTT.

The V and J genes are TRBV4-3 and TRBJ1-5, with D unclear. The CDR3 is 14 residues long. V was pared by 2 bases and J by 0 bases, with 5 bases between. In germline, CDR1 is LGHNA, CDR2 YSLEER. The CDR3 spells CASSQHHSNQPQHF. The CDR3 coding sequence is TGCGCCAGCAGCCAACATCATAGCAATCAGCCCCAGCATTTT.